The next 14 T cell receptor beta chains were all read from a single sample in a study of T cells after somatic rescue of genetic block. The data were produced by immunoSEQ multiplex PCR, yet TCRdb's version contains in-frame clones alone and is incomplete. The sample consists of 80,000 to 90,000 clones, approximately 90% of them appearing once. The specimen sequenced was peripheral blood mononuclear cells (PBMCs). The receptors shown here come from a young woman.

This chain joins TRBV6-5 and TRBJ1-4; D not resolved. V dropped 6 bases and J dropped 7 bases, with 18 bases sitting between them. Germline CDR1 and CDR2: MNHEY and SVGAGI. This CDR3 spans 15 amino acids. The CDR3 region is CASSKLSDAREKLFF. The DNA for the CDR3 is TGTGCCAGCAGCAAACTTTCGGACGCCCGTGAAAAACTGTTTTTT.

The chain couples TRBV27 to TRBJ1-2, with D uncertain. The V gene lost 11 bases and the J gene lost 1 base, with 11 bases spanning the gap. Looked up from germline, CDR1 is MNHEY and CDR2 is SMNVEV (reference sequence). The CDR3 runs to 12 residues. The CDR3 loop is CASKESNYGYTF. CDR3 coding DNA: TGTGCCTCAAAAGAAAGTAACTATGGCTACACCTTC.

The chain uses TRBV19 and TRBJ1-1, with D possibly matching TRBD1 (5 bases). Germline lookup yields CDR1 LNHDA and CDR2 SQIVND (reference sequence). This CDR3 is 16 amino acids long. Between the trimmed V and J ends, which lost 3 bases and 1 base, there was a span of 15 bases. Here the CDR3 DNA reads TGTGCCAGTAGTATTCTCCCGTGGGGCAGGAACACTGAAGCTTTCTTT. Its translation: CASSILPWGRNTEAFF.

The chain couples TRBV10-3 to TRBJ2-3; possibly TRBD1 for D (5 bases). CDR3 length: 15 residues. The germline V gene encodes CDR1 ENHRY and CDR2 SYGVKD. Trimming left V 4 bases short and J 2 bases short, with 13 bases between. This CDR3 is CAISAADTHTDTQYF. The CDR3 bases are TGTGCCATCAGTGCGGCGGACACTCACACAGATACGCAGTATTTT.

The chain couples TRBV30 to TRBJ2-1; perhaps TRBD1 as D (8 bases). CDR3 length: 16 amino acids. The germline V gene encodes CDR1 GTSNPN and CDR2 SVGIG (reference sequence). V lost 2 bases to trimming and J lost 10 bases, with 24 bases between them. CDR3 loop: CAWSSSLEYRGGEQFF. DNA of the CDR3: TGTGCCTGGAGTTCGTCCCTAGAATACAGGGGGGGGGAGCAGTTCTTC.

This chain uses TRBV7-9 with TRBJ2-2; D is uncertain. CDR3 length equals 15 residues. CDR1 and CDR2 from the germline V gene are SEHNR and FQNEAQ (reference sequence). V was shortened by 1 base and J by 1 base, with 7 bases between the two germline ends. The CDR3 coding sequence is TGTGCCAGCAGCTTAGAGGGCGTGAACACCGGGGAGCTGTTTTTT. Its protein is CASSLEGVNTGELFF.

This chain connects TRBV5-1 to TRBJ1-1; D is uncertain. Germline assignment: CDR1 SGHRS and CDR2 YFSETQ. The CDR3 totals 14 residues. V was shortened by 5 bases and J by 1 base, with 12 bases between the two germline ends. CDR3 sequence reads: CASSSQERNTEAFF. CDR3 bases: TGCGCCAGCAGTAGTCAGGAGAGGAACACTGAAGCTTTCTTT.

The V gene is TRBV28, the J gene TRBJ1-1, with a possible D match to TRBD1 (6 bases). Germline CDR1 is MDHEN and CDR2 is SYDVKM. V was trimmed by 5 bases and J by 1 base, leaving 17 bases between them. The CDR3 has 16 residues. CDR3 sequence (DNA): TGTGCCAGCAGTCTCCCGGGACATAGCCCGAACACTGAAGCTTTCTTT. Translating it yields CASSLPGHSPNTEAFF.

This clone was seen once. The chain links TRBV9 to TRBJ2-3, with a tentative D call TRBD2 (6 bases). V was clipped by 0 bases and J by 4 bases, with 6 bases between them. The CDR3 length is 13 residues. Per the germline V gene, CDR1 is SGDLS and CDR2 is YYNGEE. The CDR3 loop is CASSVAGADTQYF. In DNA form, the CDR3 reads TGTGCCAGCAGCGTAGCGGGAGCAGATACGCAGTATTTT.

This chain joins TRBV5-1 and TRBJ2-1; 8 bases align to TRBD2. Trimming cost V 0 bases and J 6 bases; bases outside gene matches: 5. The CDR3 consists of 15 residues. CDR1 and CDR2 (germline): SGHRS, YFSETQ. The CDR3 nucleotides are TGCGCCAGCAGCTTGGATTTAGCGGGAAGCAATGAGCAGTTCTTC. It translates to CASSLDLAGSNEQFF.

The chain is built from TRBV19 and TRBJ2-5, with TRBD2 as a possible D gene (6 bases). With the DNA end fitting TRBJ2-7 better, the J assignment may be wrong. Germline-derived CDR1 and CDR2 are LNHDA and SQIVND (reference sequence). The CDR3 is made up of 14 amino acids. The CDR3 DNA reads TGTGCCAGTAGCCCGGGACTGCACGCCTACGAGCAGTACTTC. Residues: CASSPGLHAYEQYF.

The rearrangement uses TRBV7-2 and TRBJ1-2; D gene uncertain. Germline assignment: CDR1 SGHTA and CDR2 FQGNSA. This CDR3 is 13 amino acids long. V lost 4 bases and J lost 12, with 18 bases in between. The CDR3, as DNA: TGTGCCAGCAGCTCCCTACGCGCCACGGCCCACACCTTC. Its translation: CASSSLRATAHTF.

This CDR3 reads CASSDRPGDYGYTF. The CDR3, as DNA: TGTGCCAGCAGTGACAGACCCGGTGACTATGGCTACACCTTC. The rearrangement links TRBV2 to TRBJ1-2; D remains unclear. The V end lost 3 bases, the J end lost 3 bases, and 11 bases lay between the germline ends. This CDR3 contains 14 residues. Germline CDR1 and CDR2: SNHLY and FYNNEI. Full variable domain (missing parts from reference TRBV2 and TRBJ1-2): EPEVTQTPSHQVTQMGQEVILRCVPISNHLYFYWYRQILGQKVEFLVSFYNNEISEKSEIFDDQFSVERPDGSNFTLKIRSTKLEDSAMYFCASSDRPGDYGYTFGSGTRLTVV.

The V gene is TRBV5-4, the J gene TRBJ2-7; no definite D call. The V end lost 4 bases, the J end lost 0 bases, and 11 bases lay between the germline ends. CDR3 length: 14 residues. Germline-derived CDR1 and CDR2 are SGHNT and YYREEE (reference sequence). This chain's CDR3 is CASSQERSSYEQYF. The CDR3, as DNA: TGTGCCAGCAGCCAAGAAAGGAGCTCCTACGAGCAGTACTTC.